The rows below give T cell receptor beta chains drawn from one sample of a study of shared clonotypes between healthy human individuals. The protocol was immunoSEQ multiplex PCR, while the TCRdb copy is restricted to in-frame clones and leaves out a portion. Of 2 million to 2.5 million clones in the sample, 90% to 96% were seen once. Sequencing used naive CD4+ T cells sorted from blood. The source is a man between 18 and 29 years old in good health. The CDR3 runs from the conserved cysteine through the conserved F or W. The order of the fields is V gene, D gene, J gene, clone size, CDR3 protein, CDR3 DNA. The D gene is left open where the match is weak. The listing skips clone size in some rows; elsewhere it reads once, few, many or a size class.

TRBV5-6	-	TRBJ2-7	once	CASSLQVRGFYEQYF	TGTGCCAGCAGCTTACAAGTCAGGGGATTCTACGAGCAGTACTTC
TRBV5-1	-	TRBJ1-1	-	CASSYRPGDTEAFF	TGCGCCAGCAGCTACAGACCTGGGGACACTGAAGCTTTCTTT
TRBV30	-	TRBJ1-2	-	CACRVGNYGYTF	TGTGCCTGCAGGGTGGGTAACTATGGCTACACCTTC
TRBV7-8	TRBD2	TRBJ2-7	-	CASSLKLADEQYF	TGTGCCAGCAGCCTTAAACTAGCGGACGAGCAGTACTTC
TRBV7-9	-	TRBJ1-1	-	CASSPWGTEAFF	TGTGCCAGCAGCCCTTGGGGGACAGAAGCTTTCTTT
TRBV7-6	-	TRBJ2-3	-	CASSSRATDTQYF	TGTGCCAGCAGCTCCCGGGCCACAGATACGCAGTATTTT
TRBV7-9	-	TRBJ1-2	-	CASSLDRTANYGYTF	TGTGCCAGCAGCTTAGACAGGACTGCTAACTATGGCTACACCTTC
TRBV28	-	TRBJ2-7	once	CASSLPGPPGAYEQYF	TGTGCCAGCAGCCTTCCCGGTCCCCCCGGAGCCTACGAGCAGTACTTC
TRBV2	-	TRBJ1-2	-	CASRANRDSGYTF	TGTGCCAGCAGGGCAAATCGGGACTCTGGCTACACCTTC
TRBV18	-	TRBJ2-1	-	CASSPLIPGTPTSYNEQFF	TGTGCCAGCTCACCTCTTATTCCGGGAACACCCACCTCGTACAATGAGCAGTTCTTC